These T cell receptor beta chains were read from a single sample in a study of shared clonotypes between healthy human individuals. Clones were sequenced by immunoSEQ multiplex PCR, and TCRdb holds only the in-frame ones, with some missing. There are approximately 2,200,000 clones in the sample; 85% to 95% occur only once, and roughly 1.8% lies in the top ten. Material for sequencing was naive CD8+ T cells from PBMCs. These receptors were obtained from a man aged 18 to 35 in good health. Some clones in this sample may be carry-over from other donors' samples. Both conserved end residues are part of each CDR3. Fields, in order: CDR3 length, D gene, V gene, J gene, clone size, CDR3 protein, CDR3 DNA. D genes are given only for firm matches. The listing skips clone size in some rows; elsewhere it reads once, few, many or a size class.

cdr3_length: 10; d_call: -; v_call: TRBV20-1; j_call: TRBJ1-1; clone_size: -; cdr3_aa: CSAWGGEAFF; cdr3_nt: TGCAGTGCTTGGGGCGGTGAAGCTTTCTTT
cdr3_length: 15; d_call: -; v_call: TRBV5-1; j_call: TRBJ1-1; clone_size: -; cdr3_aa: CASSLAIGSSTEAFF; cdr3_nt: TGCGCCAGCAGCTTGGCGATTGGGAGTAGCACTGAAGCTTTCTTT
cdr3_length: 15; d_call: TRBD2; v_call: TRBV9; j_call: TRBJ2-7; clone_size: -; cdr3_aa: CASSVGAGGSSEQYF; cdr3_nt: TGTGCCAGCAGCGTAGGAGCGGGAGGATCAAGCGAGCAGTACTTC
cdr3_length: 12; d_call: -; v_call: TRBV6-1; j_call: TRBJ2-7; clone_size: -; cdr3_aa: CASSEHTYEQYF; cdr3_nt: TGTGCCAGCAGTGAGCACACCTACGAGCAGTACTTC
cdr3_length: 14; d_call: -; v_call: TRBV19; j_call: TRBJ1-5; clone_size: -; cdr3_aa: CASSRVVANQPQHF; cdr3_nt: TGTGCCAGTAGTAGGGTCGTCGCCAATCAGCCCCAGCATTTT
cdr3_length: 14; d_call: -; v_call: TRBV4-3; j_call: TRBJ2-7; clone_size: -; cdr3_aa: CASSQVTGYYEQYF; cdr3_nt: TGCGCCAGCAGCCAAGTCACAGGGTACTACGAGCAGTACTTC
cdr3_length: 15; d_call: TRBD1; v_call: TRBV7-8; j_call: TRBJ1-2; clone_size: once; cdr3_aa: CASSPVARTGNGYTF; cdr3_nt: TGTGCCAGCAGCCCCGTGGCCCGGACAGGGAATGGCTACACCTTC
cdr3_length: 16; d_call: -; v_call: TRBV28; j_call: TRBJ2-3; clone_size: once; cdr3_aa: CASSWSVRGATDTQYF; cdr3_nt: TGTGCCAGCAGTTGGTCGGTACGGGGGGCCACAGATACGCAGTATTTT
cdr3_length: 13; d_call: -; v_call: TRBV6-5; j_call: TRBJ1-2; clone_size: -; cdr3_aa: CASSYKANYGYTF; cdr3_nt: TGTGCCAGCAGTTACAAGGCTAACTATGGCTACACCTTC
cdr3_length: 14; d_call: TRBD1; v_call: TRBV7-2; j_call: TRBJ2-7; clone_size: -; cdr3_aa: CASSFGTATYEQYF; cdr3_nt: TGTGCCAGCAGCTTCGGGACAGCAACCTACGAGCAGTACTTC
cdr3_length: 15; d_call: TRBD1; v_call: TRBV5-6; j_call: TRBJ1-1; clone_size: -; cdr3_aa: CASSLWTGRDTEAFF; cdr3_nt: TGTGCCAGCAGCCTCTGGACAGGGCGGGACACTGAAGCTTTCTTT
cdr3_length: 14; d_call: -; v_call: TRBV9; j_call: TRBJ1-2; clone_size: once; cdr3_aa: CASSSGDTNYGYTF; cdr3_nt: TGTGCCAGCAGCTCAGGAGACACTAACTATGGCTACACCTTC
cdr3_length: 17; d_call: TRBD2; v_call: TRBV5-1; j_call: TRBJ2-1; clone_size: -; cdr3_aa: CASSLASSGSSYNEQFF; cdr3_nt: TGCGCCAGCAGCTTGGCGTCTAGCGGGAGTTCCTACAATGAGCAGTTCTTC
cdr3_length: 22; d_call: -; v_call: TRBV9; j_call: TRBJ2-3; clone_size: -; cdr3_aa: CASSVAMGPLLSLSAFTDTQYF; cdr3_nt: TGTGCCAGCAGCGTAGCTATGGGTCCGCTGCTATCGTTATCCGCCTTCACAGATACGCAGTATTTT
cdr3_length: 17; d_call: -; v_call: TRBV28; j_call: TRBJ2-7; clone_size: -; cdr3_aa: CASSLHHGGTGLYEQYF; cdr3_nt: TGTGCCAGCAGTTTACACCACGGGGGGACAGGACTATACGAGCAGTACTTC